A selection of T cell receptor beta chains follows, all from one sample in a study of cytomegalovirus exposure and HLA in healthy donors. Assay used: immunoSEQ multiplex PCR; TCRdb lists only in-frame clones, some missing. Of about 110,000 clones in the sample, roughly 73% were seen once. The material sequenced was PBMCs. The receptors stem from a woman aged 25 to 39 in good health and CMV-seronegative. CDR3s include the opening cysteine and the closing phenylalanine or tryptophan. D genes are given only for firm matches. Expanded clones are given a class, and other clones once, few, many or no size at all.

NA | NA | TRBJ1-2 | TRBV30 | CAWSADRLNYGYTF | TGTGCCTGGAGTGCCGACAGGTTGAACTATGGCTACACCTTC
few | NA | TRBJ1-5 | TRBV6-1 | CASSGQGLSNQPQHF | TGTGCCAGCAGTGGGCAGGGCCTTAGCAATCAGCCCCAGCATTTT
NA | NA | TRBJ2-3 | TRBV15 | CATSRDLSGSTDTQYF | TGTGCCACCAGCAGAGATCTGAGCGGGAGCACAGATACGCAGTATTTT
NA | TRBD2 | TRBJ2-3 | TRBV4-1 | CASSQDLTSGNTQYF | TGCGCCAGCAGCCAAGATCTAACTAGCGGAAATACGCAGTATTTT
NA | NA | TRBJ1-4 | TRBV2 | CASSDLGGEKLFF | TGTGCCAGCAGCGACCTCGGGGGTGAAAAACTGTTTTTT
NA | TRBD1 | TRBJ1-2 | TRBV19 | CACKSTGTGGGYTF | TGTGCCTGTAAATCTACCGGGACAGGGGGAGGCTACACCTTC
NA | TRBD2 | TRBJ2-7 | TRBV7-9 | CASSPDLRGAGDEQYF | TGTGCCAGCAGCCCCGATCTGCGGGGAGCGGGAGACGAGCAGTACTTC
few | NA | TRBJ2-2 | TRBV5-6 | CASSLSGPPGELFF | TGTGCCAGCAGCTTATCAGGGCCTCCTGGGGAGCTGTTTTTT
once | TRBD1 | TRBJ2-7 | TRBV27 | CASEGQGADEQYF | TGTGCCAGCGAGGGACAGGGGGCGGACGAGCAGTACTTC
NA | NA | TRBJ2-5 | TRBV30 | CAWGDGGGLTQYF | TGTGCCTGGGGAGACGGAGGCGGGCTAACCCAGTACTTC
NA | TRBD1 | TRBJ1-4 | TRBV5-1 | CASSFEGAGEKLFF | TGCGCCAGCAGCTTCGAGGGGGCTGGGGAAAAACTGTTTTTT
NA | NA | TRBJ1-1 | TRBV9 | CASSAGVMTEAFF | TGTGCCAGCAGCGCAGGCGTAATGACTGAAGCTTTCTTT
NA | NA | TRBJ1-1 | TRBV19 | CASSSGGGMNTEAFF | TGTGCCAGTAGTTCGGGGGGCGGGATGAACACTGAAGCTTTCTTT
NA | TRBD1 | TRBJ1-1 | TRBV5-1 | CASSILSGQGNTEAFF | TGCGCCAGCAGCATACTATCCGGACAGGGGAACACTGAAGCTTTCTTT
NA | TRBD1 | TRBJ2-1 | TRBV9 | CASSVGGGQGNEQFF | TGTGCCAGCAGCGTCGGAGGCGGACAGGGCAATGAGCAGTTCTTC
NA | NA | TRBJ2-7 | TRBV5-4 | CASSQGGRANHEQYF | TGTGCCAGCAGTCAGGGAGGCAGGGCGAACCACGAGCAGTACTTC
few | NA | TRBJ2-1 | TRBV11-3 | CASSLALQNEQFF | TGTGCCAGCAGCTTAGCCTTACAGAATGAGCAGTTCTTC
NA | NA | TRBJ2-3 | TRBV4-3 | CASSQDTIGRGDTQYF | TGCGCCAGCAGCCAAGATACGATAGGGCGGGGAGATACGCAGTATTTT
NA | NA | TRBJ1-5 | TRBV9 | CASSYGGGLGEPQHF | TGTGCCAGCAGCTATGGGGGGGGTCTGGGAGAGCCCCAGCATTTT
few | TRBD1 | TRBJ1-1 | TRBV6-1 | CASRKDRANTEAFF | TGTGCCAGCAGAAAGGACAGGGCGAACACTGAAGCTTTCTTT
NA | NA | TRBJ2-4 | TRBV15 | CATSKQNIQYF | TGTGCCACCAGCAAGCAAAACATTCAGTACTTC
once | TRBD1 | TRBJ1-6 | TRBV2 | CASSSFRQGNNSPLHF | TGTGCCAGCAGCTCTTTTAGACAGGGAAATAATTCACCCCTCCACTTT
NA | TRBD1 | TRBJ1-2 | TRBV19 | CASSMFGGTGGPYGYTF | TGTGCCAGTAGTATGTTCGGGGGAACAGGGGGGCCCTATGGCTACACCTTC
once | NA | TRBJ1-2 | TRBV5-4 | CASSSPSRGGDYGYTF | TGTGCCAGCAGCTCCCCCAGCCGAGGAGGGGACTATGGCTACACCTTC
once | NA | TRBJ2-5 | TRBV7-9 | CASSLGGQQETQYF | TGTGCCAGCAGCTTGGGGGGACAGCAAGAGACCCAGTACTTC
NA | TRBD1 | TRBJ1-2 | TRBV6-5 | CASAAGGTNYGYTF | TGTGCCAGCGCAGCAGGGGGAACTAACTATGGCTACACCTTC
NA | NA | TRBJ1-1 | TRBV6-1 | CASSEGPGRVGSEAFF | TGTGCCAGCAGTGAAGGGCCAGGGAGGGTTGGTTCTGAAGCTTTCTTT
few | TRBD2 | TRBJ2-1 | TRBV6-4 | CASSDSISGGNEQFF | TGTGCCAGCAGTGACTCGATTAGCGGGGGCAATGAGCAGTTCTTC
NA | NA | TRBJ2-7 | TRBV2 | CASSGGSYEQYF | TGTGCCAGCAGTGGCGGTTCCTACGAGCAGTACTTC
NA | NA | TRBJ2-3 | TRBV5-8 | CASSFGTDTQYF | TGTGCCAGCAGCTTCGGTACAGATACGCAGTATTTT
NA | NA | TRBJ2-2 | TRBV5-1 | CASKQSAGELFF | TGCGCCAGCAAACAGTCGGCCGGGGAGCTGTTTTTT
NA | NA | TRBJ1-2 | TRBV14 | CASSQERVGGYTF | TGTGCCAGCAGCCAAGAGAGGGTGGGTGGCTACACCTTC
NA | NA | TRBJ2-1 | TRBV15 | CATSETPSYNEQFF | TGTGCCACCAGCGAGACACCCTCCTACAATGAGCAGTTCTTC
NA | TRBD2 | TRBJ2-7 | TRBV30 | CAWSVLAGGPYEQYF | TGTGCCTGGAGTGTTTTGGCGGGGGGGCCCTACGAGCAGTACTTC
NA | NA | TRBJ2-5 | TRBV11-3 | CASSLPRGETQYF | TGTGCCAGCAGCTTACCCCGGGGGGAGACCCAGTACTTC
NA | NA | TRBJ2-5 | TRBV5-1 | CASSLAEAGGETQYF | TGCGCCAGCAGCTTGGCTGAGGCAGGGGGGGAGACCCAGTACTTC
NA | TRBD1 | TRBJ1-2 | TRBV11-3 | CASSPRTGRGGYTF | TGTGCCAGCAGCCCACGGACAGGGCGGGGAGGCTACACCTTC
NA | TRBD1 | TRBJ1-1 | TRBV7-9 | CASSSNRGLEDTEAFF | TGTGCCAGCAGCTCTAACAGGGGATTAGAAGATACTGAAGCTTTCTTT
few | TRBD2 | TRBJ2-2 | TRBV25-1 | CASGPGLAGLNTGELFF | TGTGCCAGCGGGCCGGGACTAGCGGGGCTGAACACCGGGGAGCTGTTTTTT
NA | NA | TRBJ1-1 | TRBV11-2 | CASSLARGQYLEAFF | TGTGCCAGCAGCTTAGCTAGAGGACAGTACCTTGAAGCTTTCTTT
NA | NA | TRBJ2-7 | TRBV27 | CASSFSNSHYEQYF | TGTGCCAGCAGTTTTAGCAACTCCCACTACGAGCAGTACTTC
NA | NA | TRBJ2-7 | TRBV18 | CASSPPQARSSYEQYF | TGTGCCAGCTCACCACCACAGGCCCGCTCATCCTACGAGCAGTACTTC
few | TRBD1 | TRBJ1-2 | TRBV5-6 | CASSAGQGSGGYTF | TGTGCCAGCAGCGCGGGACAGGGTTCCGGTGGCTACACCTTC
NA | NA | TRBJ2-3 | TRBV7-7 | CASSLSSGTDTQYF | TGTGCTAGCAGCTTGAGTAGCGGAACAGATACGCAGTATTTT
NA | TRBD1 | TRBJ1-1 | TRBV25-1 | CASSVTGGAGNTEAFF | TGTGCCAGCAGTGTGACAGGGGGCGCCGGAAACACTGAAGCTTTCTTT
NA | NA | TRBJ1-2 | TRBV2 | CASSDGTGFYGYTF | TGTGCCAGCAGTGATGGAACAGGGTTCTATGGCTACACCTTC
NA | NA | TRBJ1-1 | TRBV7-8 | CASSLGGRTAFF | TGTGCCAGCAGCTTAGGGGGGCGGACAGCTTTCTTT
NA | NA | TRBJ1-2 | TRBV11-3 | CASSLSGLYGYTF | TGTGCCAGCAGCTTATCGGGTCTCTATGGCTACACCTTC
NA | NA | TRBJ1-5 | TRBV7-2 | CASSLSVWESSGNQPQHF | TGTGCCAGCAGCTTATCAGTTTGGGAGAGTTCGGGCAATCAGCCCCAGCATTTT
NA | NA | TRBJ2-2 | TRBV5-1 | CASSPGFLTTGELFF | TGCGCCAGCAGCCCGGGGTTCTTAACCACCGGGGAGCTGTTTTTT
NA | NA | TRBJ1-1 | TRBV4-2 | CASSQVIVRGDTEAFF | TGTGCCAGCAGCCAAGTCATAGTCCGGGGGGACACTGAAGCTTTCTTT
NA | NA | TRBJ2-3 | TRBV10-3 | CAISESASGTDTQYF | TGTGCCATCAGTGAGTCGGCTAGCGGCACAGATACGCAGTATTTT
NA | TRBD1 | TRBJ2-7 | TRBV5-1 | CASSSARDRGTHEQYF | TGCGCCAGCAGCTCCGCCCGGGACAGGGGGACCCACGAGCAGTACTTC
few | NA | TRBJ1-6 | TRBV5-1 | CASSLAPQGNNSPLHF | TGCGCCAGCAGCTTGGCACCACAGGGAAATAATTCACCCCTCCACTTT
NA | NA | TRBJ1-1 | TRBV10-1 | CASSASNTEAFF | TGCGCCAGCAGTGCCAGTAACACTGAAGCTTTCTTT
NA | NA | TRBJ1-2 | TRBV10-3 | CAISESAGRSYGYTF | TGTGCCATCAGTGAGTCGGCGGGGCGGAGTTATGGCTACACCTTC
NA | NA | TRBJ2-3 | TRBV6-5 | CASSLGTLDTQYF | TGTGCCAGCAGCTTAGGGACTCTAGATACGCAGTATTTT
NA | NA | TRBJ1-1 | TRBV6-5 | CASSYSGAAVTEAFF | TGTGCCAGCAGTTACTCTGGGGCTGCGGTTACTGAAGCTTTCTTT
NA | NA | TRBJ1-2 | TRBV6-5 | CASVSGEGGYTF | TGTGCCAGCGTCTCTGGGGAGGGTGGCTACACCTTC
once | TRBD2 | TRBJ2-7 | TRBV6-5 | CASKLGSGTYEQYF | TGTGCCAGCAAACTCGGTAGCGGGACCTACGAGCAGTACTTC